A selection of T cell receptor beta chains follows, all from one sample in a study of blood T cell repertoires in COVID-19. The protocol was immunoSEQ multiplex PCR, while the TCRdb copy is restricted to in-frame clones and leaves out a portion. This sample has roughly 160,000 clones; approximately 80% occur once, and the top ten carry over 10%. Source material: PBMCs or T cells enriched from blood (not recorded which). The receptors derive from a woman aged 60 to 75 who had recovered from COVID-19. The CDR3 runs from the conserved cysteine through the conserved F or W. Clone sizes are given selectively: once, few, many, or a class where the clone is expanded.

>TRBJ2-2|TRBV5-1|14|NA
CASSTRTDTGELFF
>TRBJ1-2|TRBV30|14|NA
CAFPHGQGVYGYTF
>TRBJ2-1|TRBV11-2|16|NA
CASSPSRAGWYNEQFF
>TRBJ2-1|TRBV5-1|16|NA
CASSGMGLRSYNEQFF
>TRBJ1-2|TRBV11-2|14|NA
CASSTRQGDYGYTF
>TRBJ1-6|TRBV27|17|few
CASSLEPSSSYNSPLHF
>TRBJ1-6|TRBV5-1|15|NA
CASSTDRAGNSPLHF
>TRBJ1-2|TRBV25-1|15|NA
CASSGLGAASYGYTF
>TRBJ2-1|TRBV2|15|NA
CASSLAGVSYNEQFF
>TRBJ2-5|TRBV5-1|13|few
CASSPQLQETQYF
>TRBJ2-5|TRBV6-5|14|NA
CASSWSGELKTQYF
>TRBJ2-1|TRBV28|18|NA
CASSWGRGTSGRTNEQFF
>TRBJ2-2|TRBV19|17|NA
CASSIAWGRGNTGELFF
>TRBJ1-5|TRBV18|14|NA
CASSLTYSNQPQHF
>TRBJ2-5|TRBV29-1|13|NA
CSALWGLGETQYF
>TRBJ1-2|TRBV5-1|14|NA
CASSLEAGNYGYTF
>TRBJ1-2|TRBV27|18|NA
CASSLYPPGHPSDYGYTF
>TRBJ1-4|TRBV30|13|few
CAWRRDRAEKLFF
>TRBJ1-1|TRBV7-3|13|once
CASSLDRGAEAFF
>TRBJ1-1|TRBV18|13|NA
CASSPTRDYEAFF
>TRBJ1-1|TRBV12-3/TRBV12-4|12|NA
CASSTRSTEAFF
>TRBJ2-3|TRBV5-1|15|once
CATSAGTSATDTQYF
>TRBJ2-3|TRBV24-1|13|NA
CATSKLAGGAQYF
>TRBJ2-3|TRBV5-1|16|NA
CASRRTSGGPADTQYF
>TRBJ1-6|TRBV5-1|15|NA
CASSLDQGENSPLHF
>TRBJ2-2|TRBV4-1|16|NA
CASSQQLAGGTGELFF
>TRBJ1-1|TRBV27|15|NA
CASSLSRQGGTEAFF
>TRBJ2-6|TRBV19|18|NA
CASSGRGARNSGANVLTF
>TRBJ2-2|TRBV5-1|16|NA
CASSRDSASNTGELFF
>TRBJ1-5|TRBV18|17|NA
CASSQTNGFSSNQPQHF
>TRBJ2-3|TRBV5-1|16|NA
CASSLGATSITDTQYF
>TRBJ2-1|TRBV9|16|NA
CASSVEGLSSYNEQFF
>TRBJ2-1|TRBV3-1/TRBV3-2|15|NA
CASSPGLNSYNEQFF
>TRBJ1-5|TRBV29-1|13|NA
CSVAGRSDQPQHF
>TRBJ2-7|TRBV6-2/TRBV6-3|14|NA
CASIPRDRTYEQYF
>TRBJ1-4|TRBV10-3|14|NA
CAISSGQGNEKLFF
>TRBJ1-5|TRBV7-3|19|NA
CASSLDLEIKGYSNQPQHF
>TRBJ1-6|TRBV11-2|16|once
CASSLDPPGVGSPLHF
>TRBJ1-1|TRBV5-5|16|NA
CASSLVRTGARTEAFF
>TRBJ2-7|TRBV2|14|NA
CASSDRTATYEQYF
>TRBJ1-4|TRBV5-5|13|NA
CACESGANEKLFF